The 25 T cell receptor beta chains below come from one sample, sequenced in a study of shared clonotypes between healthy human individuals. Profiled with immunoSEQ multiplex PCR; TCRdb holds only in-frame clones, not every one. The table has about 92,000 clones, 68% seen once. What was sequenced was memory CD8+ T cells sorted from blood. Noted subset: CD45RO+ cells pooled with CCR7-negative TemRA cells. All receptors come from a man between 25 and 39 years old in good health.

The chain uses TRBV11-2 and TRBJ2-3, with D possibly being TRBD2 (5 bases). Germline V gives CDR1 SGHAT, CDR2 FQNNGV. The CDR3 is 12 amino acids. Trimming removed 7 bases at V and 5 bases at J, with 10 bases between. CDR3 coding DNA: TGTGCCAGCATCGGGATGGTAGATACGCAGTATTTT. Amino acids: CASIGMVDTQYF.

This clone was observed a single time. V usage is TRBV27 and J usage is TRBJ2-7; 10 nucleotides match TRBD1. The germline V gene encodes CDR1 MNHEY and CDR2 SMNVEV (reference sequence). This CDR3 is 17 amino acids long. With 2 bases clipped from V and 0 bases from J, the junction kept 7 bases outside the gene matches. This CDR3 reads CASSLIFGDRGSYEQYF. The CDR3 DNA reads as TGTGCCAGCAGTTTAATTTTTGGGGACAGGGGCTCCTACGAGCAGTACTTC.

The chain has TRBV11-1 and TRBJ2-7; 11 bases match TRBD2. Germline values: CDR1 SGHAT, CDR2 FQDESV (reference sequence). With 2 bases clipped from V and 0 bases from J, the junction kept 6 bases outside the gene matches. The length of the CDR3 is 17 residues. CDR3 sequence reads: CASSLSLAGDYSYEQYF. CDR3 bases: TGTGCCAGCAGCTTATCACTAGCGGGAGATTACTCCTACGAGCAGTACTTC.

The V call is TRBV10-2, the J call TRBJ2-7; D ambiguous. The CDR3 contains 12 residues. Germline V gene lookup returns CDR1 WSHSY and CDR2 SAAADI. Between the trimmed V and J ends, which lost 2 bases and 4 bases, there was a span of 6 bases. The CDR3 coding sequence is TGCGCCAGCAGTGAGGGGATTTACGAGCAGTACTTC. It specifies CASSEGIYEQYF.

The chain couples TRBV15 to TRBJ2-5, with 7 bases that match TRBD1. The CDR3 has 14 amino acids. J gave up 5 bases and V 6 bases, and 9 bases lay outside the gene matches. Germline lookup yields CDR1 LNHNV and CDR2 YYDKDF (reference sequence). The CDR3 coding sequence is TGTGCCACCAGATCAGGGACAGTCACGGAGACCCAGTACTTC. It translates to CATRSGTVTETQYF.

The chain joins TRBV7-9 to TRBJ2-1; TRBD2 agrees at 9 bases. There are 16 residues in the CDR3. V lost 3 bases, J lost 6 bases, and 9 bases stayed unmatched. Germline V CDR1 and CDR2: SEHNR, FQNEAQ (reference sequence). In DNA, the CDR3 is TGTGCCAGCAGCTTGGGGTCGACTAGCGGCTTCAATGAGCAGTTCTTC. Residues: CASSLGSTSGFNEQFF.

J is TRBJ2-1 and V is TRBV10-3; D perhaps matches TRBD1 (6 bases). Trimming removed 5 bases at V and 8 bases at J, with 19 bases between. CDR1 is ENHRY and CDR2 is SYGVKD in the germline V gene. This CDR3 has 15 amino acids. The CDR3: CAISLNRASPYEQFF. The DNA for the CDR3 is TGTGCCATCAGTCTCAACAGGGCATCCCCCTATGAGCAGTTCTTC.

The chain combines TRBV7-9 with TRBJ2-7; D uncertain. V was trimmed by 3 bases and J by 0 bases, leaving 6 bases between them. Germline V gene data show CDR1 as SEHNR and CDR2 as FQNEAQ (reference sequence). This CDR3 has 13 residues. The CDR3 loop is CASSLDHSYEQYF. CDR3 sequence (DNA): TGTGCCAGCAGCTTGGACCACTCCTACGAGCAGTACTTC.

This clone was seen once. This rearrangement joins TRBV29-1 to TRBJ2-2, with D tentatively TRBD1 (6 bases). The V end was cut by 7 bases, the J end by 0 bases, with 12 bases between. Looked up from germline, CDR1 is SQVTM and CDR2 is ANQGSEA. The CDR3 is 14 amino acids. The CDR3 bases are TGCAGCGCCAGACAGGAATCGAACACCGGGGAGCTGTTTTTT. Protein sequence: CSARQESNTGELFF.

The sample holds a few counts of this clone. The V call is TRBV5-6, the J call TRBJ2-1, with 7 bases that match TRBD2. CDR3 size: 17 residues. Germline loops: CDR1 SGHDT, CDR2 YYEEEE. With V trimmed by 0 bases and J by 4 bases, 10 bases remained unmatched. In DNA, the CDR3 is TGTGCCAGCAGCTTGGCCAGAAGACTAGCAGTATACAATGAGCAGTTCTTC. Residues: CASSLARRLAVYNEQFF.

This clone was observed many times. This sequence joins TRBV10-3 and TRBJ2-3; the match to TRBD2 covers 7 bases. This CDR3 region has 14 residues. The germline V gene has CDR1 ENHRY and CDR2 SYGVKD. V trimming: 3 bases; J trimming: 3 bases; junction bases outside the gene matches: 3. Written as DNA, the CDR3 is TGTGCCATCAGTGAAGGGCGGGAGACAGATACGCAGTATTTT. This translates into CAISEGRETDTQYF.

The J gene is TRBJ2-6, the V gene TRBV7-9; 8 bases line up with TRBD1. Trimming took 6 bases from V and 0 from J; bases not matched to a gene: 10. The CDR3 is made up of 18 amino acids. Germline V gives CDR1 SEHNR, CDR2 FQNEAQ (reference sequence). CDR3 nucleotide sequence: TGTGCCAGCAGAGATATGGGACAGGCCATCTCTGGGGCCAACGTCCTGACTTTC. It codes for CASRDMGQAISGANVLTF. Looking up the rest from reference TRBV7-9 and TRBJ2-6 gives the full variable domain: DTGVSQNPRHKITKRGQNVTFRCDPISEHNRLYWYRQTLGQGPEFLTYFQNEAQLEKSRLLSDRFSAERPKGSFSTLEIQRTEQGDSAMYLCASRDMGQAISGANVLTFGAGSRLTVL.

This clone has more than one count but fewer than ten. The chain links TRBV7-2 to TRBJ2-7, with a tentative D call TRBD2 (5 bases). The V gene lost 6 bases and the J gene lost 5 bases, with 17 bases spanning the gap. The CDR3 contains 14 residues. CDR1 SGHTA and CDR2 FQGNSA come from the germline V gene. CDR3 DNA: TGTGCCAGCAGGTCCGGGATACGGTTGGACGAGCAGTACTTC. Encoded protein: CASRSGIRLDEQYF.

The chain uses TRBV18 and TRBJ2-7, with unresolved D. Trimming stripped 4 bases from V and 2 bases from J, with 6 bases between. This CDR3 is 12 amino acids long. The germline V gene encodes CDR1 KGHSH and CDR2 LQKENI. CDR3: CASSRWAYEQYF. The CDR3 DNA reads TGTGCCAGCTCACGGTGGGCCTACGAGCAGTACTTC.

The chain joins TRBV6-5 to TRBJ2-2; 8 nucleotides agree with TRBD2. V lost 0 bases to trimming and J lost 6 bases; unmatched junction nucleotides: 3. The CDR3 is 15 residues long. Germline V CDR1 and CDR2: MNHEY, SVGAGI. CDR3 DNA sequence: TGTGCCAGCAGTTACTCATCGGGAGGGCCCGGGGAGCTGTTTTTT. Amino acid sequence: CASSYSSGGPGELFF.

This clone was counted once. The J gene is TRBJ2-2, the V gene TRBV10-3, with D hard to call. The germline V and J ends were trimmed by 3 bases and 5 bases, with 13 bases remaining between them. The CDR3 covers 15 residues. Germline V CDR1 and CDR2: ENHRY, SYGVKD. In nucleotides, the CDR3 is TGTGCCATCAGTGACGGTAACACGCTTACCGGGGAGCTGTTTTTT. Encoded protein: CAISDGNTLTGELFF.

The sample holds many counts of this clone. This chain uses TRBV7-3 with TRBJ2-7; 11 bases are shared with TRBD2. The V gene end was trimmed by 5 bases and the J gene end by 2 bases; junction bases not matched to a gene: 5. The CDR3 is 15 amino acids. Looked up from germline, CDR1 is SGHTA and CDR2 is FQGTGA. CDR3 DNA: TGTGCCAGCAGCCTTGGACTAGCGGGTCCCTACGAGCAGTACTTC. Translated: CASSLGLAGPYEQYF.

The chain is built from TRBV4-1 and TRBJ2-7, with no clear D. V lost 3 bases, J lost 9 bases, and 15 bases lay in between. Germline-derived CDR1 and CDR2 are MGHRA and YSYEKL. The CDR3 is 13 residues long. As DNA, the CDR3 is TGCGCCAGCAGCCACATTACCGCGGCCCGGCAGTACTTC. Translating gives CASSHITAARQYF.

V usage is TRBV25-1 and J usage is TRBJ2-3; D tentatively fits TRBD1 or TRBD2 (5 bases each). The germline V gene encodes CDR1 MGHDK and CDR2 SYGVNS. Trimming took off 6 bases at V and 0 bases at J, with 16 bases between the two ends. The CDR3 is made up of 16 amino acids. The CDR3 region has the DNA TGTGCCAGCAGCAAAACGGGGCGGATAAGCACAGATACGCAGTATTTT. Translation: CASSKTGRISTDTQYF.

The chain joins TRBV5-1 to TRBJ2-3; D is tentatively TRBD1 or TRBD2 (5 bases each). The CDR3 length is 15 residues. The V gene's germline CDR1 is SGHRS and CDR2 YFSETQ. With 4 bases removed from V and 1 base from J, the gap between germline ends came to 13 bases. CDR3 region: CASSRGPLGTDTQYF. In DNA form, the CDR3 reads TGCGCCAGCAGCAGGGGACCACTCGGCACAGATACGCAGTATTTT.

A word on this clone: A far larger clone differs by one base, so this is likely a read error. Other DNA sequences in this sample translate to the same CDR3. The chain employs TRBV28 and TRBJ2-3, with 10 nucleotides matching TRBD1. V lost 3 bases, J lost 2 bases, and 2 bases stayed unmatched. CDR3 length equals 15 residues. CDR1 and CDR2 from the germline V gene are MDHEN and SYDVKM. The CDR3 reads CASSLGQGHTDTQYF. CDR3 nucleotide sequence: TGTGCCAGCAGTTTGGGACAGGGGCACACAGATACGCAGTATTTT.

The J gene is TRBJ2-3, the V gene TRBV5-4; D might be TRBD1 or TRBD2, each matching 6 bases. CDR1 is SGHNT and CDR2 is YYREEE in the germline V gene (reference sequence). This CDR3 is 14 amino acids long. V was shortened by 3 bases and J by 5 bases, with 13 bases between the two germline ends. CDR3 sequence (DNA): TGTGCCAGCAGCTCCCGGACAGCGGGAGATACGCAGTATTTT. Residues: CASSSRTAGDTQYF.

Regarding this clone: This CDR3 is also generated by other DNA sequences in the sample. The chain recombines TRBV7-2 with TRBJ2-3, with D tentatively TRBD1 (5 bases). The CDR3 has 15 amino acids. Per germline, CDR1 SGHTA and CDR2 FQGNSA. The V gene lost 0 bases and the J gene lost 2 bases, with 9 bases spanning the gap. This CDR3 reads CASSLAPGSTDTQYF. The CDR3 bases are TGTGCCAGCAGCTTAGCCCCAGGGTCCACAGATACGCAGTATTTT.

This clone occurred once. The chain couples TRBV19 to TRBJ1-5; TRBD1 might be the D (5 bases). Germline V gene sequence: CDR1 LNHDA, CDR2 SQIVND (reference sequence). CDR3 length: 15 amino acids. V was clipped by 5 bases and J by 1 base, with 12 bases between them. CDR3: CASSEGYWSNQPQHF. The DNA of the CDR3 is TGTGCCAGTAGTGAGGGGTATTGGAGCAATCAGCCCCAGCATTTT.

V and J are TRBV4-3 and TRBJ2-1; a possible D gene is TRBD2 (5 bases). Germline CDR1 and CDR2: LGHNA and YSLEER. V lost 0 bases, J lost 8 bases, and 11 bases lay in between. CDR3 length equals 14 residues. In DNA form, the CDR3 reads TGCGCCAGCAGCCAAGAACTAGTTCTCTATGAGCAGTTCTTC. This encodes CASSQELVLYEQFF.